The clone carrying this T cell receptor (beta chain) has more than one count but fewer than ten. Its specificity is unknown. TCRdb reprocessed the reads via MiXCR and lists one record per CDR3 protein. The sample consists of under 350,000 distinct CDR3 sequences, roughly 9.5% of them appearing once. This entry is derived from a study of T cell repertoires in cytomegalovirus infection. Across the whole study: Based on public TCR beta signatures, there were indications of CMV infection and of a matching HLA type. Notes on the study in general: Pooled public TCR beta family frequency picked out CMV carriers with the relevant HLA.

The V and J ends lost 4 bases and 1 base respectively, with 8 bases between them. This CDR3 has 13 residues. From germline, CDR1 is SGHVS and CDR2 FNYEAQ. V gene TRBV7-6 combines with J gene TRBJ2-7; D gene unclear. What was sequenced was PBMCs. The origin of this receptor is a human donor in good health (CMV status not recorded). Some clones in this sample may be carry-over from other donors' samples. CDR3 sequence reads: CASSYKRSYEQYF. In DNA form, the CDR3 reads TGTGCCAGCAGCTACAAAAGATCCTACGAGCAGTACTTC.